These T cell receptor beta chains were read from a single sample in a study of vaccination effects on CD4 cells after COVID-19. No antigen has been identified for these receptors. TCRdb's copy holds only in-frame clones and misses some; the assay was immunoSEQ multiplex PCR. The sample has approximately 60,000 clones, approximately 80% seen once. The starting material was CD4+ T cells from PBMCs cultured without peptide, obtained after COVID-19 vaccination. All receptors come from a human donor who received a COVID-19 vaccine. Both conserved end residues are part of each CDR3. A D gene is named only where the DNA matches it firmly. Size is stated for part of the rows, as once, few or many counts, or as a class when the clone is expanded.

clone size	V gene	D gene	J gene	CDR3 protein	CDR3 DNA
once	TRBV11-2	TRBD2	TRBJ2-3	CASSSGSGRVIDTQYF	TGTGCCAGCAGCTCCGGAAGCGGGAGGGTCATAGATACGCAGTATTTT
few	TRBV7-9	-	TRBJ1-1	CASSLDNTEAFF	TGTGCCAGCAGCTTAGACAACACTGAAGCTTTCTTT
-	TRBV30	TRBD1	TRBJ2-5	CAWSNTGGSETQYF	TGTGCCTGGAGTAACACAGGGGGCAGCGAGACCCAGTACTTC
few	TRBV6-1	-	TRBJ1-2	CASSEQGGYGYTF	TGTGCCAGCAGTGAACAGGGAGGATATGGCTACACCTTC
-	TRBV5-1	-	TRBJ1-6	CASSPSEGDSPLHF	TGCGCCAGCAGCCCCTCCGAGGGGGATTCACCCCTCCACTTT
once	TRBV30	TRBD2	TRBJ2-3	CAWRGGTSTDTQYF	TGTGCCTGGAGGGGAGGGACTAGCACAGATACGCAGTATTTT
-	TRBV7-9	TRBD1	TRBJ2-5	CASSLTGESETQYF	TGTGCCAGCAGCCTGACAGGGGAGTCGGAGACCCAGTACTTC
few	TRBV3-1/TRBV3-2	-	TRBJ1-1	CASSQTGLNTEAFF	TGTGCCAGCAGCCAAACAGGGTTGAACACTGAAGCTTTCTTT
-	TRBV5-6	-	TRBJ2-6	CASSLGLSGANVLTF	TGTGCCAGCAGCTTGGGGCTCTCTGGGGCCAACGTCCTGACTTTC
-	TRBV11-2	-	TRBJ1-2	CASSPLAGRGYTF	TGTGCCAGCAGCCCCTTAGCCGGCCGGGGCTACACCTTC